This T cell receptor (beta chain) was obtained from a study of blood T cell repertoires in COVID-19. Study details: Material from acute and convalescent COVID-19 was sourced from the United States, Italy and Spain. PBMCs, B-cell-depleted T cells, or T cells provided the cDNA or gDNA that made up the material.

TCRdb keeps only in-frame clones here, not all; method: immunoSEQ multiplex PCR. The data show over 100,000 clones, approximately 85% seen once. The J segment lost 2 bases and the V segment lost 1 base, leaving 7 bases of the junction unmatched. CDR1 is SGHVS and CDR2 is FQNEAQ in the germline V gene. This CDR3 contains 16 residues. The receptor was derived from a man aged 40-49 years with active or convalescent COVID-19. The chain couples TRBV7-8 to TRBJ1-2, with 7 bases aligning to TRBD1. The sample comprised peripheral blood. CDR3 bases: TGTGCCAGCAGCTTAGGGGTGACAGGGAGCAACTATGGCTACACCTTC. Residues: CASSLGVTGSNYGYTF.